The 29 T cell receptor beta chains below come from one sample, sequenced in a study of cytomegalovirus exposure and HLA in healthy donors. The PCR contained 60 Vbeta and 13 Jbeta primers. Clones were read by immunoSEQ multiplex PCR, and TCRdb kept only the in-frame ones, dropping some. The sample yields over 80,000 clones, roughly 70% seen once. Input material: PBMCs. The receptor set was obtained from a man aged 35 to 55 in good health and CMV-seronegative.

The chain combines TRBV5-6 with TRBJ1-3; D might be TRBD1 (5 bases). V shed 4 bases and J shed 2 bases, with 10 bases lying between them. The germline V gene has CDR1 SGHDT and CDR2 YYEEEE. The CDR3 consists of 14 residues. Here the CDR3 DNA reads TGTGCCAGCAGCGCAGGGTTCGCTGGAAACACCATATATTTT. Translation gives CASSAGFAGNTIYF.

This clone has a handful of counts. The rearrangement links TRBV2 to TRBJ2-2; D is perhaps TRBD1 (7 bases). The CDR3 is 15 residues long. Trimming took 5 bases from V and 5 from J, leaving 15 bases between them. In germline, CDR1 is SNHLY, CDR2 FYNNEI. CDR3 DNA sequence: TGTGCCAGCAGTTACACAGGGGCGGGGACCGGGGAGCTGTTTTTT. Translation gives CASSYTGAGTGELFF. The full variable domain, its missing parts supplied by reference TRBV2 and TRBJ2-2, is EPEVTQTPSHQVTQMGQEVILRCVPISNHLYFYWYRQILGQKVEFLVSFYNNEISEKSEIFDDQFSVERPDGSNFTLKIRSTKLEDSAMYFCASSYTGAGTGELFFGEGSRLTVL.

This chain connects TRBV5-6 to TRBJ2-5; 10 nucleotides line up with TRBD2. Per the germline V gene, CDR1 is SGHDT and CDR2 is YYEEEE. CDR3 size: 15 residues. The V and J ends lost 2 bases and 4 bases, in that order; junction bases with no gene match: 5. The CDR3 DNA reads TGTGCCAGCAGCTTCACTAGCGGGGTTCGAGAGACCCAGTACTTC. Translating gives CASSFTSGVRETQYF. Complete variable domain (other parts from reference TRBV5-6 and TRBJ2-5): DAGVTQSPTHLIKTRGQQVTLRCSPKSGHDTVSWYQQALGQGPQFIFQYYEEEERQRGNFPDRFSGHQFPNYSSELNVNALLLGDSALYLCASSFTSGVRETQYFGPGTRLLVL.

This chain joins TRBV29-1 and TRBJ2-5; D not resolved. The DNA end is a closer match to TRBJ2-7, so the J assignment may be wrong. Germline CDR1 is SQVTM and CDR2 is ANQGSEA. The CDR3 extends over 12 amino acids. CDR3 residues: CSVVLRTNEQYF. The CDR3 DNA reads TGCAGCGTTGTACTTCGAACTAACGAGCAGTACTTC.

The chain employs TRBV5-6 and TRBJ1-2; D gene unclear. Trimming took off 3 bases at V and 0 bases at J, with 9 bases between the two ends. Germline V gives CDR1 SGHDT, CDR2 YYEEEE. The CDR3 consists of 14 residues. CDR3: CASSWRSANYGYTF. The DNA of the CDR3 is TGTGCCAGCAGCTGGAGGTCGGCTAACTATGGCTACACCTTC.

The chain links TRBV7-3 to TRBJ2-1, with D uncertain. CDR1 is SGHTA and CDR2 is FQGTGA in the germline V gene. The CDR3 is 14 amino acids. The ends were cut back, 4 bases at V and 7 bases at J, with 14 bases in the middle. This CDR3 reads CASSWSSGLNEQFF. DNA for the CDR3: TGTGCCAGCAGCTGGAGTAGTGGGTTGAATGAGCAGTTCTTC.

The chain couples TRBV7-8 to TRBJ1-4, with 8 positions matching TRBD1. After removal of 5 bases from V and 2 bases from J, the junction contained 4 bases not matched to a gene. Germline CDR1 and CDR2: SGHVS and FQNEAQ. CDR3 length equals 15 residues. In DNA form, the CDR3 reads TGTGCCAGCAGCAGCACAGGGGGTACTAATGAAAAACTGTTTTTT. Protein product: CASSSTGGTNEKLFF.

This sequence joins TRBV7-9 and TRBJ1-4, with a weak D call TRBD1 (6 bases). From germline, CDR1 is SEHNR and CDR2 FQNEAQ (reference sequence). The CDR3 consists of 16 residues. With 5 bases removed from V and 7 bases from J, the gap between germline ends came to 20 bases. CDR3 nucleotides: TGTGCCAGCAGCACCTCGGATGGACAGTTTCGTGAAAAACTGTTTTTT. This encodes CASSTSDGQFREKLFF.

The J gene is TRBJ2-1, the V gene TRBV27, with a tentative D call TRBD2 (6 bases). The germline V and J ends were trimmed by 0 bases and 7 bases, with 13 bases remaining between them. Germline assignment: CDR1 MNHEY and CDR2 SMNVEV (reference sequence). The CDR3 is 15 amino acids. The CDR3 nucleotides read TGTGCCAGCAGTTTATCCCCTGGGACTCCAAATGAGCAGTTCTTC. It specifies CASSLSPGTPNEQFF.

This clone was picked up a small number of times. The CDR3 region is CASSESLETGELFF. CDR3 nucleotides: TGTGCCAGCAGTGAATCCCTAGAAACCGGGGAGCTGTTTTTT. The V and J genes are TRBV6-1 and TRBJ2-2, with unresolved D. The germline V gene encodes CDR1 MNHNS and CDR2 SASEGT. The CDR3 sequence is 14 residues long. V dropped 2 bases and J dropped 5 bases, with 9 bases sitting between them.

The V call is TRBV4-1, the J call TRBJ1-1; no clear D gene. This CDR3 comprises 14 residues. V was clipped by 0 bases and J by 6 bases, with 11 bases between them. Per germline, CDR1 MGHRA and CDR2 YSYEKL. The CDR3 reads CASSQEISFSEAFF. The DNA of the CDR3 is TGCGCCAGCAGCCAAGAAATTTCCTTTTCTGAAGCTTTCTTT.

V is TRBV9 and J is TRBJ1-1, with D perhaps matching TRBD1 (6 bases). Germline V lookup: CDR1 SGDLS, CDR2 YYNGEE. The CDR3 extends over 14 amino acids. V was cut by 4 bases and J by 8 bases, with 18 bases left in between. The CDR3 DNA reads TGTGCCAGCAGCACCCCTTCCCCCGGGACAGAAGCTTTCTTT. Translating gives CASSTPSPGTEAFF.

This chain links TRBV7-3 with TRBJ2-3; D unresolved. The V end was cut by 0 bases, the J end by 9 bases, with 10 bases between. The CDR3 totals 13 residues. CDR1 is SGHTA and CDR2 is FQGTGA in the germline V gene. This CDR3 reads CASSLTGQQTQYF. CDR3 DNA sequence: TGTGCCAGCAGCTTAACTGGGCAGCAAACGCAGTATTTT. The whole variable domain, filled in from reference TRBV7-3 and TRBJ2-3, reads GAGVSQTPSNKVTEKGKYVELRCDPISGHTALYWYRQSLGQGPEFLIYFQGTGAADDSGLPNDRFFAVRPEGSVSTLKIQRTERGDSAVYLCASSLTGQQTQYFGPGTRLTVL.

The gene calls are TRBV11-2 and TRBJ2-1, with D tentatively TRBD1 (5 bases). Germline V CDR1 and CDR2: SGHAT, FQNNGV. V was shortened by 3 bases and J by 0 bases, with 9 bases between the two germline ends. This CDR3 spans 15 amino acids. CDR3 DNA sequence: TGTGCCAGCAGCTTTCGACAGAGCTCCTACAATGAGCAGTTCTTC. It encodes CASSFRQSSYNEQFF.

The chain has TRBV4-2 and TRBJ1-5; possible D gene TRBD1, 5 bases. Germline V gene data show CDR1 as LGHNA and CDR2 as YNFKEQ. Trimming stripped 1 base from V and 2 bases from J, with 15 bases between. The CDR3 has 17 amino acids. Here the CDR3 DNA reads TGTGCCAGCAGCCAAGTAAACGGACAAGGCCGCAATCAGCCCCAGCATTTT. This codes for CASSQVNGQGRNQPQHF.

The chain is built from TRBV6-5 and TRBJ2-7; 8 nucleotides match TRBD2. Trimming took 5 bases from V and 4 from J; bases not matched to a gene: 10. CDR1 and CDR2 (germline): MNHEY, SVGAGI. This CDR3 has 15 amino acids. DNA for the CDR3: TGTGCCAGCAGTGGCCGGGGGGGCCCGTCTTACGAGCAGTACTTC. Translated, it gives CASSGRGGPSYEQYF.

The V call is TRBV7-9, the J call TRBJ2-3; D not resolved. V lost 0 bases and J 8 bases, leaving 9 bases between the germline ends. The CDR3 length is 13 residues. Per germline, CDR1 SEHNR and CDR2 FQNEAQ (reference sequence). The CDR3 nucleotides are TGTGCCAGCAGCTTAGCAACCCCGAGTACGCAGTATTTT. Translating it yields CASSLATPSTQYF.

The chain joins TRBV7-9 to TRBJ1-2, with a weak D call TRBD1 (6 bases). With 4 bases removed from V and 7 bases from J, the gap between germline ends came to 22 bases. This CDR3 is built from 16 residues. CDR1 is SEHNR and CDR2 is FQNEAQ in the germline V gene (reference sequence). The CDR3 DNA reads TGTGCCAGCAGCTACTCTCCGGGGGGGCCAATTAGTGGCTACACCTTC. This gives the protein CASSYSPGGPISGYTF.

The CDR3 loop reads CASSQTGPTYEQYF. The CDR3 nucleotides read TGTGCCAGCAGCCAAACTGGGCCCACCTACGAGCAGTACTTC. The chain carries TRBV14 and TRBJ2-7, with D unclear. The CDR3 length is 14 residues. Trimming took off 2 bases at V and 2 bases at J, with 10 bases between the two ends. Germline loops: CDR1 SGHDN, CDR2 FVKESK.

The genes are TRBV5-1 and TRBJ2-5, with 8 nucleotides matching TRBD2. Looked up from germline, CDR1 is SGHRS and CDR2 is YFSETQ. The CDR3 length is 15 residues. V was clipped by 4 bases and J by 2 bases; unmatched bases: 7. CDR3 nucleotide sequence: TGCGCCAGCAGCCCCTCTCCTAGCGGGCAAGAGACCCAGTACTTC. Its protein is CASSPSPSGQETQYF.

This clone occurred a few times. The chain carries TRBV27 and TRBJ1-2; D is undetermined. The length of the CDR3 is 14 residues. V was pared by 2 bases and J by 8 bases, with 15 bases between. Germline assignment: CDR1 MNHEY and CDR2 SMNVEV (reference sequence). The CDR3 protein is CASSLHPETGGYTF. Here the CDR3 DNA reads TGTGCCAGCAGTTTACACCCTGAAACGGGAGGCTACACCTTC.

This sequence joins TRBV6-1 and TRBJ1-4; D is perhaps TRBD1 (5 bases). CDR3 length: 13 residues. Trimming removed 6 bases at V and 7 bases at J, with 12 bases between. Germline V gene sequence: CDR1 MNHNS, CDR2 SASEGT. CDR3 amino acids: CASSLRGSEKLFF. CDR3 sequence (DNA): TGTGCCAGCAGCTTAAGGGGATCTGAAAAACTGTTTTTT.

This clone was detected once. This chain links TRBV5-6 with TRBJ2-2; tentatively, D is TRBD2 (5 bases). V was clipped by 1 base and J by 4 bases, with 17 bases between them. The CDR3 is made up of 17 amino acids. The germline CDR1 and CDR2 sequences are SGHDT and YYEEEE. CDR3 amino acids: CASSLIGRVLTTGELFF. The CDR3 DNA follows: TGTGCCAGCAGCTTGATCGGGCGGGTTCTGACCACCGGGGAGCTGTTTTTT.

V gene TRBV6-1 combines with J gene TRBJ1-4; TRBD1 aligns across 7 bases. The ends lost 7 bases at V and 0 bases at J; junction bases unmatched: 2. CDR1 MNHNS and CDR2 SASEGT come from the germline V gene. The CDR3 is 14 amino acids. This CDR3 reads CASKGASTNEKLFF. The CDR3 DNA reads TGTGCCAGCAAGGGGGCCTCAACTAATGAAAAACTGTTTTTT.

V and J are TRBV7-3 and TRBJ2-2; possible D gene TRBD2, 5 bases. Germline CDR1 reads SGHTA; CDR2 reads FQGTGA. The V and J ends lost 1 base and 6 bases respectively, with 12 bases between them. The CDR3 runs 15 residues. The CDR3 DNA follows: TGTGCCAGCAGCTTAAATCCGGTCGGGGCCGGGGAGCTGTTTTTT. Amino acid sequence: CASSLNPVGAGELFF. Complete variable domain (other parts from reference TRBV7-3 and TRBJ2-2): GAGVSQTPSNKVTEKGKYVELRCDPISGHTALYWYRQSLGQGPEFLIYFQGTGAADDSGLPNDRFFAVRPEGSVSTLKIQRTERGDSAVYLCASSLNPVGAGELFFGEGSRLTVL.

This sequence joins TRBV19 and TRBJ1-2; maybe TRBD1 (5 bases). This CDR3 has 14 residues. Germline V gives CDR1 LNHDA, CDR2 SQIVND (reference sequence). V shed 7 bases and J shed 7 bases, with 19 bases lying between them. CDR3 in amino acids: CASKVAGLICGYTF. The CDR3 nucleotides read TGTGCCAGTAAAGTCGCAGGGTTGATATGTGGCTACACCTTC.

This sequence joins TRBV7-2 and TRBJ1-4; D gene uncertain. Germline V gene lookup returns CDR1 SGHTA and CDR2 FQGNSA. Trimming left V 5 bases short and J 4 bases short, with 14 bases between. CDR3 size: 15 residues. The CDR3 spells CASSHRPRNNEKLFF. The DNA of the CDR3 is TGTGCCAGCAGCCATAGACCGCGGAATAATGAAAAACTGTTTTTT.

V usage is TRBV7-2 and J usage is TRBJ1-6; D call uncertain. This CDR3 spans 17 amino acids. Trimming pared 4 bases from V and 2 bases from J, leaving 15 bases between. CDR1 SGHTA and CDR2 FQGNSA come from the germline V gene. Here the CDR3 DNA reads TGTGCCAGCAGCTCTCGCCAGCCGGGTCCCTATAATTCACCCCTCCACTTT. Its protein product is CASSSRQPGPYNSPLHF.

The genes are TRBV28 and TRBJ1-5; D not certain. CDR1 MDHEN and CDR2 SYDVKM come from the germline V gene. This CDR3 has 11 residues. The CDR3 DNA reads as TGTGCTGCGGGAGGCAATCAGCCCCAGCATTTT. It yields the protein CAAGGNQPQHF. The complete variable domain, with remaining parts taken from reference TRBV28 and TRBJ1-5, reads DVKVTQSSRYLVKRTGEKVFLECVQDMDHENMFWYRQDPGLGLRLIYFSYDVKMKEKGDIPEGYSVSREKKERFSLILESASTNQTSMYLCAAGGNQPQHFGDGTRLSIL.